This T cell receptor (beta chain) comes out of a study of vaccination effects on CD4 cells after COVID-19. In the study overall: Sampling occurred a median 72 days post second dose, range 14 to 241. The study's findings and limits: Convalescent patients were scarce, and early post-infection timepoints were absent.

ViraFEST used viral peptide pools to expand antigen-specific CD4+ T cells before sequencing. Having been cultured for 9 to 11 days, the cells underwent CD4+ T cell isolation. All study participants received two doses of BNT162b2 or mRNA-1273 vaccine. Points on this clone: No antigen is known for it.

CDR1 is SGHDN, CDR2 FVKESK, per germline. The CDR3 is 12 amino acids. V was pared by 3 bases and J by 5 bases, with 7 bases between. Generated by immunoSEQ multiplex PCR, the TCRdb table keeps only in-frame clones and is missing some. This sample has roughly 24,000 clones, with approximately 79% found just once. The chain recombines TRBV14 with TRBJ1-2; D is undetermined. Sequences were derived from CD4+ T cells from PBMCs cultured with SARS-CoV-2 spike peptides, sampled after COVID-19 vaccination. This receptor was obtained from a human donor who received a COVID-19 vaccine. Some clones in this sample may be carry-over from other donors' samples. The CDR3 DNA reads as TGTGCCAGCAGCCATGGATTATATGGCTACACCTTC. This encodes CASSHGLYGYTF.